The rows below give T cell receptor beta chains drawn from one sample of a study of control samples from healthy donors and cancer patients. The data were produced by immunoSEQ multiplex PCR, yet TCRdb's version contains in-frame clones alone and is incomplete. Of around 130,000 clones in the sample, nearly 90% were seen once. The sequenced sample consisted of blood. These receptors came from a man in his forties or fifties in good health. CDR3s include the opening cysteine and the closing phenylalanine or tryptophan. The D gene is left open where the match is weak. Size tells how often a clone was seen (once, few, many) or the class of an expanded clone, and some rows leave it out.

V gene,J gene,D gene,clone size,CDR3 protein,CDR3 DNA
TRBV11-2,TRBJ2-7,-,few,CASSPGVNEQYF,TGTGCCAGCAGCCCAGGGGTGAACGAGCAGTACTTC
TRBV5-1,TRBJ1-6,-,-,CASSLDQYNNSPLHF,TGCGCCAGCAGCTTGGATCAGTACAATAATTCACCCCTCCACTTT
TRBV5-4,TRBJ2-2,-,once,CASSLNTNTGELFF,TGTGCCAGCAGCTTAAACACGAACACCGGGGAGCTGTTTTTT
TRBV6-6,TRBJ2-1,TRBD2,-,CASSYPGGNEQFF,TGTGCCAGCAGTTACCCCGGGGGGAATGAGCAGTTCTTC
TRBV11-2,TRBJ2-4,-,-,CASSPITGGGERNIQYF,TGTGCCAGCAGCCCAATAACTGGAGGGGGCGAAAGAAACATTCAGTACTTC
TRBV7-9,TRBJ2-7,-,-,CASSQYTGDNYEQYF,TGTGCCAGCAGCCAATACACCGGCGACAATTACGAGCAGTACTTC
TRBV5-1,TRBJ2-1,-,-,CASSLSTGNNEQFF,TGCGCCAGCAGCTTATCAACAGGTAACAATGAGCAGTTCTTC
TRBV25-1,TRBJ2-3,-,-,CASSEYGREDTQYF,TGTGCCAGCAGTGAATATGGCAGGGAGGATACGCAGTATTTT
TRBV20-1,TRBJ2-4,-,-,CSASGLQGGLAKNIQYF,TGCAGTGCTAGTGGTCTCCAGGGGGGGTTAGCCAAAAACATTCAGTACTTC
TRBV29-1,TRBJ2-4,TRBD2,-,CSVGASGGLAKNIQYF,TGCAGCGTGGGAGCTAGCGGGGGACTAGCCAAAAACATTCAGTACTTC
TRBV7-9,TRBJ2-3,TRBD2,-,CASSYSRKRVAGYTDTQYF,TGTGCCAGCAGCTATAGCCGAAAACGAGTAGCGGGGTACACAGATACGCAGTATTTT
TRBV30,TRBJ1-2,TRBD1,-,CAWSVYRDRGLRGYGYTF,TGTGCCTGGAGTGTTTACCGGGACAGGGGTTTACGGGGCTATGGCTACACCTTC
TRBV13,TRBJ1-6,TRBD1,-,CASRQRDRYSPLHF,TGTGCCAGCAGGCAACGGGACAGATATTCACCCCTCCACTTT
TRBV28,TRBJ1-1,-,-,CASSPFPPEAFF,TGTGCCAGCAGTCCGTTCCCGCCTGAAGCTTTCTTT
TRBV7-9,TRBJ2-1,-,-,CASSPPGRRHEQFF,TGTGCCAGCAGCCCCCCCGGGAGACGGCATGAGCAGTTCTTC
TRBV5-1,TRBJ2-2,TRBD2,once,CASSLGPGLAGEITGELFF,TGCGCCAGCAGCTTGGGCCCGGGACTAGCGGGGGAGATCACCGGGGAGCTGTTTTTT